These 25 T cell receptor beta chains came from one sample sequenced in a study of blood T cells in healthy people across ages (dated by TCRdb to the mid-2010s). Preparation of the library involved 5' RACE. The sample was run on an Illumina HiSeq 2500. A second PCR of roughly 6 to 12 cycles was run with a J-beta primer mix and a sample-barcoded 5' primer. TCRdb reprocessing: public reads trimmed at Q25 with fastp, clones called with MiXCR, in-frame beta chains kept. Merged by CDR3 protein, the rows form single entries marked with the most common genes and DNA. The table for this sample lists more than 1.4 million distinct CDR3 sequences; approximately 42% of them were counted only once. The top ten clones comprise 7.9% of the sample. Sample: blood. The receptor set was obtained from a young woman in good health.

This chain connects TRBV11-2 to TRBJ2-7; D not resolved. Trimming pared 5 bases from V and 2 bases from J, leaving 13 bases between. Germline V gene lookup returns CDR1 SGHAT and CDR2 FQNNGV. The CDR3 has 14 amino acids. This CDR3 is CASSQTENAYEQYF. The CDR3 DNA reads as TGTGCCAGCAGCCAGACGGAAAATGCCTACGAGCAGTACTTC. Combining the CDR3 with reference TRBV11-2 and TRBJ2-7 gives the whole variable domain EAGVAQSPRYKIIEKRQSVAFWCNPISGHATLYWYQQILGQGPKLLIQFQNNGVVDDSQLPKDRFSAERLKGVDSTLKIQPAKLEDSAVYLCASSQTENAYEQYFGPGTRLTVT.

The rearrangement links TRBV27 to TRBJ2-1; 9 bases align to TRBD2. This CDR3 has 17 amino acids. V lost 2 bases and J lost 1; bases outside the gene matches: 6. The V gene's germline CDR1 is MNHEY and CDR2 SMNVEV (reference sequence). CDR3 in DNA: TGTGCCAGCAGTTTACCCCCAGCGGGAGGTTCCTACAATGAGCAGTTCTTC. Translating gives CASSLPPAGGSYNEQFF.

This clonotype appeared a few times. This sequence joins TRBV7-9 and TRBJ1-2; maybe TRBD1 (5 bases). The germline V gene has CDR1 SEHNR and CDR2 FQNEAQ (reference sequence). The V end lost 8 bases, the J end lost 8 bases, and 21 bases lay between the germline ends. The CDR3 covers 14 residues. The CDR3 coding sequence is TGTGCCAGCTTAACCCACTTGGGGGGTAGAGGCTACACCTTC. This translates into CASLTHLGGRGYTF.

This clonotype appeared a few times. The rearrangement uses TRBV12-5 and TRBJ2-7; 9 bases are a match to TRBD1. Germline V gene sequence: CDR1 LGHNT, CDR2 FRNRAP. The CDR3 is made up of 14 amino acids. V was clipped by 4 bases and J by 6 bases; unmatched bases: 7. The CDR3 loop is CASGSTRDRVEQYF. CDR3 in DNA: TGTGCTAGTGGTTCGACGCGGGACAGGGTCGAGCAGTACTTC.

As for this clonotype: This may come from a read error, since a much larger clone is one base off. J is TRBJ1-6 and V is TRBV27; possible D gene TRBD1, 6 bases. There are 16 residues in the CDR3. Germline V gene data show CDR1 as MNHEY and CDR2 as SMNVEV (reference sequence). CDR3 residues: CASSLGASSYNSPPHF. The DNA for the CDR3 is TGTGCCAGCAGTTTGGGGGCGAGCTCCTATAATTCACCCCCCCACTTT.

This clonotype was counted between two and nine times. The chain couples TRBV21-1 to TRBJ2-1. TRBV21-1 is an annotated pseudogene. The CDR3 spans 15 residues. The CDR3 spells CASSKFGGSYNEQFF. Written as DNA, the CDR3 is TGTGCCAGCAGCAAATTTGGGGGCTCCTACAATGAGCAGTTCTTC.

This clonotype showed up just a few times. The chain links TRBV6-1 to TRBJ1-1; unclear D gene. The V end lost 5 bases, the J end lost 1 base, and 11 bases lay between the germline ends. The CDR3 totals 14 residues. Germline assignment: CDR1 MNHNS and CDR2 SASEGT. CDR3 amino acids: CASSPLRGNTEAFF. DNA for the CDR3: TGTGCCAGCAGTCCCCTCCGGGGGAACACTGAAGCTTTCTTT.

The J gene is TRBJ2-3, the V gene TRBV11-2; TRBD1 aligns across 8 bases. J gave up 0 bases and V 5 bases, and 10 bases lay outside the gene matches. The germline V gene has CDR1 SGHAT and CDR2 FQNNGV. CDR3 size: 17 residues. The CDR3 loop reads CASSPPTRTGSTDTQYF. The CDR3 DNA reads TGTGCCAGCAGCCCACCAACGCGGACAGGGAGCACAGATACGCAGTATTTT.

The chain carries TRBV20-1 and TRBJ1-1; D gene unclear. Germline values: CDR1 DFQATT, CDR2 SNEGSKA (reference sequence). V gave up 0 bases and J gave up 1 base, with 6 bases separating them. CDR3 size: 13 residues. The chain's CDR3 is CSARETPNTEAFF. The CDR3, as DNA: TGCAGTGCTAGAGAGACACCGAACACTGAAGCTTTCTTT.

This clonotype has only a few counts. The chain joins TRBV11-1 to TRBJ2-1, with TRBD1 identical over 7 bases. With 5 bases clipped from V and 3 bases from J, the junction kept 7 bases outside the gene matches. Germline V CDR1 and CDR2: SGHAT, FQDESV (reference sequence). There are 15 residues in the CDR3. CDR3 sequence: CASSVGQPNYNEQFF. CDR3 in DNA: TGTGCCAGCAGCGTGGGACAGCCGAACTACAATGAGCAGTTCTTC.

The chain combines TRBV5-1 with TRBJ2-3; D is possibly TRBD2 (6 bases). The CDR3 is 15 amino acids. Germline assignment: CDR1 SGHRS and CDR2 YFSETQ. V was trimmed by 4 bases and J by 3 bases, leaving 15 bases between them. For the CDR3, the DNA is TGCGCCAGCAGCCACTTAGCGGCGCGGACAGATACGCAGTATTTT. Protein: CASSHLAARTDTQYF.

This chain connects TRBV7-9 to TRBJ2-7; 8 bases fit TRBD1. Germline V CDR1 and CDR2: SEHNR, FQNEAQ (reference sequence). V lost 4 bases, J lost 2 bases, and 7 bases stayed unmatched. There are 15 residues in the CDR3. The CDR3 region has the DNA TGTGCCAGCAGCTCCACCGGGACAGGCCCCTACGAGCAGTACTTC. Amino acids: CASSSTGTGPYEQYF.

This clonotype turned up a few times. This chain links TRBV20-1 with TRBJ1-1; 10 bases fit TRBD1. The germline V gene has CDR1 DFQATT and CDR2 SNEGSKA (reference sequence). V dropped 2 bases and J dropped 4; count of bases not matched to a gene: 7. CDR3 length equals 15 residues. CDR3 residues: CSARPRDRGITEAFF. The DNA of the CDR3 is TGCAGTGCTAGACCGAGGGACAGGGGAATCACTGAAGCTTTCTTT.

This clonotype was detected only a few times. The chain combines TRBV10-3 with TRBJ2-3; 9 bases agree with TRBD2. The CDR3 has 18 residues. V lost 2 bases, J lost 1 base, and 10 bases stayed unmatched. The germline V gene has CDR1 ENHRY and CDR2 SYGVKD. DNA of the CDR3: TGTGCCATCAGTGAGGTGGGAGGAGTAGCGGGGGGCACAGATACGCAGTATTTT. This translates into CAISEVGGVAGGTDTQYF.

In this sample, this clonotype turned up a few times. The chain links TRBV3-1 to TRBJ1-2; D remains ambiguous. The germline V gene encodes CDR1 LGHDT and CDR2 YNNKEL (reference sequence). The ends were cut back, 5 bases at V and 3 bases at J, with 7 bases in the middle. CDR3 size: 12 residues. CDR3 region: CASSNRDYGYTF. The DNA of the CDR3 is TGTGCCAGCAGCAATAGAGACTATGGCTACACCTTC.

This clonotype showed up just a few times. The genes are TRBV6-5 and TRBJ1-2; no clear D. CDR1 is MNHEY, CDR2 SVGAGI, per germline. This CDR3 comprises 12 residues. V was pared by 4 bases and J by 7 bases, with 10 bases between. Written as DNA, the CDR3 is TGTGCCAGCAGTTCCCTTTGGGGTGGCTACACCTTC. Translation gives CASSSLWGGYTF.

The chain joins TRBV4-1 to TRBJ2-6; D not resolved. The CDR3 consists of 15 residues. The V end lost 4 bases, the J end lost 0 bases, and 7 bases lay between the germline ends. The V gene's germline CDR1 is MGHRA and CDR2 YSYEKL. CDR3: CASSLDTSGANVLTF. For the CDR3, the DNA is TGCGCCAGCAGCCTAGACACCTCTGGGGCCAACGTCCTGACTTTC.

The chain recombines TRBV6-5 with TRBJ1-6; D perhaps matches TRBD1 (6 bases). Per the germline V gene, CDR1 is MNHEY and CDR2 is SVGAGI. Between the trimmed V and J ends, which lost 4 bases and 8 bases, there was a span of 9 bases. This CDR3 has 13 amino acids. Here the CDR3 reads CASSLQGYSPLHF. CDR3 bases: TGTGCCAGCAGTTTACAGGGTTATTCACCCCTCCACTTT.

This clonotype turned up a few times. The V and J genes are TRBV15 and TRBJ2-1; the D is unclear. CDR3 length: 12 amino acids. Trimming cost V 3 bases and J 7 bases, with 7 bases left between them. Per the germline V gene, CDR1 is LNHNV and CDR2 is YYDKDF (reference sequence). The CDR3 sequence: CATSSLLNEQFF. The CDR3 coding sequence is TGTGCCACCAGCAGCCTTCTTAATGAGCAGTTCTTC.

For the CDR3, the DNA is TGTGCCAGCAGCCTCCGACAGGGGGCTAGTCAGCCCCAGCATTTT. Residues: CASSLRQGASQPQHF. The gene calls are TRBV3-1 and TRBJ1-5; TRBD1 matches at 10 bases. J lost 6 bases, V lost 4 bases, and 6 bases had no gene match. This CDR3 has 15 amino acids. In germline, CDR1 is LGHDT, CDR2 YNNKEL (reference sequence). Using reference TRBV3-1 and TRBJ1-5 for the parts outside the CDR3, the full variable domain is DTAVSQTPKYLVTQMGNDKSIKCEQNLGHDTMYWYKQDSKKFLKIMFSYNNKELIINETVPNRFSPKSPDKAHLNLHINSLELGDSAVYFCASSLRQGASQPQHFGDGTRLSIL.

The rearrangement joins TRBV4-2 to TRBJ1-2; D remains ambiguous. V was shortened by 0 bases and J by 4 bases, with 9 bases between the two germline ends. CDR3 length equals 14 residues. The germline gives CDR1 LGHNA, CDR2 YNFKEQ. The chain's CDR3 is CASSQDLGSYGYTF. CDR3 nucleotide sequence: TGTGCCAGCAGCCAAGATCTAGGGAGCTATGGCTACACCTTC.

The chain recombines TRBV7-9 with TRBJ2-7; D is perhaps TRBD1 or TRBD2 (5 bases each). V gave up 6 bases and J gave up 0 bases, with 15 bases separating them. Looked up from germline, CDR1 is SEHNR and CDR2 is FQNEAQ (reference sequence). The CDR3 length is 15 residues. The CDR3, as DNA: TGTGCCAGCAGTCTCACAGAGGGGAGCTCCTACGAGCAGTACTTC. Amino acid sequence: CASSLTEGSSYEQYF.

This clonotype came up a few times. This chain uses TRBV6-6 with TRBJ2-7; no firm D call. Germline CDR1 reads MNHNY; CDR2 reads SVGAGI (reference sequence). There are 13 residues in the CDR3. V was trimmed by 2 bases and J by 1 base, leaving 6 bases between them. The CDR3 DNA is TGTGCCAGCAGTTACGCCCGGTCCTACGAGCAGTACTTC. It encodes CASSYARSYEQYF.

The rearrangement joins TRBV4-1 to TRBJ1-2; 7 nucleotides match TRBD1. With 3 bases clipped from V and 5 bases from J, the junction kept 9 bases outside the gene matches. Germline CDR1 and CDR2: MGHRA and YSYEKL. CDR3 length: 15 amino acids. The CDR3 protein is CASSQALGQKYGYTF. The CDR3 nucleotides are TGCGCCAGCAGCCAGGCCCTGGGACAGAAGTATGGCTACACCTTC.

The table lists this clonotype with a few counts. V usage is TRBV4-2 and J usage is TRBJ2-3; no clear D. Germline V lookup: CDR1 LGHNA, CDR2 YNFKEQ. The CDR3 contains 15 residues. Trimming left V 0 bases short and J 4 bases short, with 11 bases between. The CDR3 DNA reads TGTGCCAGCAGCCAAGATCCACCCCGGGCAGATACGCAGTATTTT. Amino acid sequence: CASSQDPPRADTQYF.